These 25 T cell receptor beta chains were all obtained from the same sample, sequenced in a study of blood T cell repertoires in COVID-19. Repertoires were generated with immunoSEQ multiplex PCR, while TCRdb's copy carries only in-frame clones and drops some. The table lists approximately 260,000 clones, about 91% of them singletons. The sequenced material came from peripheral blood. All receptors come from a middle-aged woman who had recovered from COVID-19.

The gene calls are TRBV13 and TRBJ2-2; D is undetermined. The V and J ends lost 1 base and 3 bases respectively, with 6 bases between them. This CDR3 spans 14 amino acids. The germline V gene has CDR1 PRHDT and CDR2 FYEKMQ (reference sequence). CDR3 loop: CASSLAGYTGELFF. CDR3 nucleotide sequence: TGTGCCAGCAGCTTAGCAGGATACACCGGGGAGCTGTTTTTT.

This clone was found once. The sample contains more than one DNA sequence encoding this CDR3. The rearrangement uses TRBV9 and TRBJ2-2; no clear D. There are 12 residues in the CDR3. Germline assignment: CDR1 SGDLS and CDR2 YYNGEE. Trimming pared 4 bases from V and 3 bases from J, leaving 4 bases between. CDR3 DNA sequence: TGTGCCAGCAGCCCAGACACCGGGGAGCTGTTTTTT. Its protein is CASSPDTGELFF.

CDR3 DNA: TGTGCCAGCTCACCGGGGCGGGGAGACATTCAGTACTTC. It codes for CASSPGRGDIQYF. The V gene is TRBV18, the J gene TRBJ2-4; tentative D call: TRBD2 (6 bases). The CDR3 contains 13 residues. V was shortened by 3 bases and J by 8 bases, with 11 bases between the two germline ends. Germline loops: CDR1 KGHSH, CDR2 LQKENI.

This clone showed up just once. V gene TRBV5-1 combines with J gene TRBJ2-7; D is uncertain. From germline, CDR1 is SGHRS and CDR2 YFSETQ. Trimming cost V 7 bases and J 3 bases, with 8 bases left between them. The CDR3 has 11 residues. The CDR3 DNA reads TGCGCCAGCGCGAGAGACTACGAGCAGTACTTC. Protein sequence: CASARDYEQYF. Looking up the rest from reference TRBV5-1 and TRBJ2-7 gives the full variable domain: KAGVTQTPRYLIKTRGQQVTLSCSPISGHRSVSWYQQTPGQGLQFLFEYFSETQRNKGNFPGRFSGRQFSNSRSEMNVSTLELGDSALYLCASARDYEQYFGPGTRLTVT.

V gene TRBV4-3 combines with J gene TRBJ2-1, with 9 bases identical to TRBD2. Per the germline V gene, CDR1 is LGHNA and CDR2 is YSLEER. This CDR3 spans 15 amino acids. V was pared by 4 bases and J by 12 bases, with 13 bases of the junction left unmatched. The CDR3 coding sequence is TGCGCCAGCAGCCGAGAGCTGACTAGCGGTTTGGGGCAGTTCTTC. Translating it yields CASSRELTSGLGQFF.

The V call is TRBV5-1, the J call TRBJ2-7; TRBD1 aligns across 7 bases. Germline assignment: CDR1 SGHRS and CDR2 YFSETQ. The J segment lost 4 bases and the V segment lost 3 bases, leaving 7 bases of the junction unmatched. The CDR3 length is 14 residues. The CDR3 spells CASSSQGRHYEQYF. The CDR3 DNA sequence: TGCGCCAGCAGCTCACAGGGGCGACATTACGAGCAGTACTTC.

Only a few counts were recorded for this clone. This chain links TRBV27 with TRBJ1-6; D might be TRBD1 (5 bases). The germline V and J ends were trimmed by 11 bases and 2 bases, with 19 bases remaining between them. From germline, CDR1 is MNHEY and CDR2 SMNVEV (reference sequence). This CDR3 has 16 amino acids. For the CDR3, the DNA is TGTGCCGCGGCGGACACATCATCCACCTATAATTCACCCCTCCACTTT. It translates to CAAADTSSTYNSPLHF.

Notes on this clone: The same CDR3 arises from other DNA sequences in this sample as well. The J gene is TRBJ1-1, the V gene TRBV12-3 or TRBV12-4, with a possible D match to TRBD1 (5 bases). V lost 6 bases, J lost 4 bases, and 12 bases lay in between. The CDR3 has 13 amino acids. The CDR3 nucleotides are TGTGCCAGCAGCCGTACAGGTGGCACTGAAGCTTTCTTT. Translated, it gives CASSRTGGTEAFF.

A single count supports this clone. The chain recombines TRBV7-6 with TRBJ1-1; perhaps TRBD1 as D (5 bases). CDR1 is SGHVS and CDR2 is FNYEAQ in the germline V gene. This CDR3 is built from 14 residues. V was shortened by 4 bases and J by 5 bases, with 14 bases between the two germline ends. CDR3 in amino acids: CASSSARGGTEAFF. The CDR3 nucleotides are TGTGCCAGCAGCTCTGCGCGGGGGGGTACTGAAGCTTTCTTT.

The rearrangement uses TRBV19 and TRBJ1-1; D possibly corresponds to TRBD1 (6 bases). V was cut by 4 bases and J by 0 bases, with 15 bases left in between. Germline V lookup: CDR1 LNHDA, CDR2 SQIVND (reference sequence). The CDR3 runs to 16 residues. CDR3 nucleotides: TGTGCCAGTAGTACAGGGGCAGGCATCATGAACACTGAAGCTTTCTTT. This codes for CASSTGAGIMNTEAFF.

This chain connects TRBV7-9 to TRBJ2-3; TRBD2 aligns across 7 bases. V gave up 1 base and J gave up 6 bases; unmatched junction bases: 7. CDR3 length: 15 amino acids. The V gene's germline CDR1 is SEHNR and CDR2 FQNEAQ (reference sequence). The CDR3, as DNA: TGTGCCAGCAGCTTAGAGCGGGGAGGCCGGGATACGCAGTATTTT. Translating gives CASSLERGGRDTQYF.

J is TRBJ2-5 and V is TRBV10-2, with TRBD2 as a possible D gene (7 bases). Germline values: CDR1 WSHSY, CDR2 SAAADI. The CDR3 runs 13 residues. Trimming pared 4 bases from V and 6 bases from J, leaving 12 bases between. The CDR3 DNA sequence: TGCGCCAGCAGTGGGGGGGGGCGGCAGACCCAGTACTTC. It specifies CASSGGGRQTQYF.

The gene calls are TRBV11-3 and TRBJ1-1; a possible D gene is TRBD1 (6 bases). Trimming left V 0 bases short and J 5 bases short, with 10 bases between. Germline V gives CDR1 SGHNT, CDR2 YENEEA. There are 14 residues in the CDR3. CDR3 amino acids: CASSLDRTATEAFF. CDR3 DNA sequence: TGTGCCAGCAGCTTAGATAGGACAGCGACTGAAGCTTTCTTT.

Here the CDR3 DNA reads TGTGCCAGCAGCATGGCAGGGTGTAACTACGAGCAGTACTTC. It encodes CASSMAGCNYEQYF. The rearrangement joins TRBV21-1 to TRBJ2-7; the listed D gene, TRBD1, was not tested against the DNA. TRBV21-1 is a documented pseudogene. The CDR3 consists of 14 residues.

This clone appeared once. The chain recombines TRBV28 with TRBJ1-4; TRBD1 might be the D (5 bases). V lost 4 bases, J lost 4 bases, and 13 bases lay in between. The CDR3 contains 15 residues. The germline gives CDR1 MDHEN, CDR2 SYDVKM. DNA of the CDR3: TGTGCCAGCAGTTGGAGGGGACCGATTAATGAAAAACTGTTTTTT. This translates into CASSWRGPINEKLFF.

The chain links TRBV5-1 to TRBJ2-3; maybe TRBD1 (6 bases). Germline V CDR1 and CDR2: SGHRS, YFSETQ. The CDR3 has 15 amino acids. Trimming stripped 5 bases from V and 1 base from J, with 14 bases between. The CDR3 DNA reads as TGCGCCAGCAGAGGAGGTCAGGGGCGCACAGATACGCAGTATTTT. It codes for CASRGGQGRTDTQYF.

The chain has TRBV7-2 and TRBJ2-3; 8 nucleotides line up with TRBD2. Germline CDR1 and CDR2: SGHTA and FQGNSA. The CDR3 spans 14 residues. The J segment lost 5 bases and the V segment lost 1 base, leaving 2 bases of the junction unmatched. The CDR3 is CASSLDGRGDTQYF. In nucleotides, the CDR3 is TGTGCCAGCAGCTTAGACGGGAGGGGAGATACGCAGTATTTT.

The rearrangement joins TRBV19 to TRBJ2-7, with TRBD1 matching 10 bases. Per germline, CDR1 LNHDA and CDR2 SQIVND (reference sequence). The CDR3 runs 15 residues. The junction had 4 bases not matched to a gene; V was cut back by 3 bases and J by 2 bases. CDR3 in DNA: TGTGCCAGTAGTATGGGGGACAGGGGTGCCTACGAGCAGTACTTC. The encoded protein is CASSMGDRGAYEQYF.

The gene calls are TRBV5-1 and TRBJ2-7; D unresolved. The CDR3 has 12 amino acids. V lost 0 bases and J 12 bases, leaving 13 bases between the germline ends. CDR1 SGHRS and CDR2 YFSETQ come from the germline V gene. CDR3 DNA sequence: TGCGCCAGCAGCTTGGCCGAAGACTTATGGTACTTC. Translated, it gives CASSLAEDLWYF.

J is TRBJ2-7 and V is TRBV2; TRBD2 aligns across 10 bases. This CDR3 is 15 amino acids long. The trim removed 6 bases at V and 2 bases at J, leaving 7 bases unmatched. The V gene's germline CDR1 is SNHLY and CDR2 FYNNEI. The CDR3 loop reads CASRAGLARTYEQYF. DNA of the CDR3: TGTGCCAGCAGGGCGGGACTAGCGAGAACCTACGAGCAGTACTTC.

This chain links TRBV30 with TRBJ1-2; unclear D gene. This CDR3 has 12 amino acids. V was shortened by 6 bases and J by 7 bases, with 15 bases between the two germline ends. CDR1 and CDR2 (germline): GTSNPN, SVGIG (reference sequence). The CDR3 nucleotides are TGTGCCTGTGCGGAGTCCGTGAGTGGCTACACCTTC. Its translation: CACAESVSGYTF.

This rearrangement joins TRBV3-1 (or the pseudogene TRBV3-2) to TRBJ2-7, with 11 nucleotides matching TRBD2. The V segment lost 3 bases and the J segment 3 bases; nucleotides outside the gene matches: 4. Germline CDR1 and CDR2: LGHDT and YNNKEL (reference sequence). CDR3 length equals 15 residues. The CDR3 nucleotides read TGTGCCAGCAGCCAGACCGGGACTAGCGGCTACGAGCAGTACTTC. As protein: CASSQTGTSGYEQYF.

This chain uses TRBV7-2 with TRBJ2-5; no clear D gene. This CDR3 is 14 amino acids long. V was shortened by 2 bases and J by 1 base, with 8 bases between the two germline ends. Germline V CDR1 and CDR2: SGHTA, FQGNSA. This CDR3 reads CASSLSYSQETQYF. The CDR3 coding sequence is TGTGCCAGCAGCTTATCGTACTCCCAAGAGACCCAGTACTTC.

This chain connects TRBV2 to TRBJ2-3; D uncertain. V gave up 4 bases and J gave up 5 bases, with 4 bases separating them. The CDR3 covers 11 residues. Germline-derived CDR1 and CDR2 are SNHLY and FYNNEI. The CDR3 loop reads CASSVKDTQYF. CDR3 nucleotides: TGTGCCAGCAGTGTTAAAGATACGCAGTATTTT.

CDR3 nucleotides: TGTGCCAGCAGCTTGTTGACAAACGGGGGGATAACTGAAGCTTTCTTT. The encoded protein is CASSLLTNGGITEAFF. The rearrangement links TRBV7-6 to TRBJ1-1; TRBD1 is a possible D gene (5 bases). The CDR3 extends over 16 amino acids. With 3 bases removed from V and 5 bases from J, the gap between germline ends came to 19 bases. Germline assignment: CDR1 SGHVS and CDR2 FNYEAQ.